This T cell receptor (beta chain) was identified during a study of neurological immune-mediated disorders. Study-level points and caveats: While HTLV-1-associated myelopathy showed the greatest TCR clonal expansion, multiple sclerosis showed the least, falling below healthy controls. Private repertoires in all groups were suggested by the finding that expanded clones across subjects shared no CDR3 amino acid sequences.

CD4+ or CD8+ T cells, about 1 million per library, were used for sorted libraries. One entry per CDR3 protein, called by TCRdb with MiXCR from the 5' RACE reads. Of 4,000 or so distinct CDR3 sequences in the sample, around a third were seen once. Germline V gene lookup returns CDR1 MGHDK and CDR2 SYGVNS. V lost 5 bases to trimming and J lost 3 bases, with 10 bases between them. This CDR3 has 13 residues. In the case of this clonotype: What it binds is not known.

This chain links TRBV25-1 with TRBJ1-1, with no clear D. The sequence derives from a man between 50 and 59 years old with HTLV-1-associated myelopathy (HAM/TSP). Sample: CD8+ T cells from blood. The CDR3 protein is CASSPTADTEAFF. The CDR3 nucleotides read TGTGCCAGCAGTCCAACAGCGGACACTGAAGCTTTCTTT.